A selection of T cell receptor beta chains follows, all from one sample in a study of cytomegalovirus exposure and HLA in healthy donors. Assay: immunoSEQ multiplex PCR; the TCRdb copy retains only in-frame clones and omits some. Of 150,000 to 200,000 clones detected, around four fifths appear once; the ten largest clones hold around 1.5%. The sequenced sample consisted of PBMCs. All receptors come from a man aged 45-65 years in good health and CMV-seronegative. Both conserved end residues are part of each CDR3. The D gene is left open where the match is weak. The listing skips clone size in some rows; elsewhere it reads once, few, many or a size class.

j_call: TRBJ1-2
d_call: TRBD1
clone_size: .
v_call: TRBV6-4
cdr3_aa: CAGDRDGYTF
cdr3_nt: TGTGCCGGGGACAGGGACGGCTACACCTTC

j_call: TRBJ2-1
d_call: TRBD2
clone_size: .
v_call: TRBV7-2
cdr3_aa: CASSLDFVGGPVNEQFF
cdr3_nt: TGTGCCAGCAGCTTAGATTTCGTGGGAGGGCCGGTCAATGAGCAGTTCTTC

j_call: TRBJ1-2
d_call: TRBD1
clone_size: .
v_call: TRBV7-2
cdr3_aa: CASSRTGGYTF
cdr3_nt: TGTGCCAGCAGTCGGACAGGCGGCTACACCTTC

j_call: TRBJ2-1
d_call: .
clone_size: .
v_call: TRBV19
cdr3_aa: CASSIVGLSSYNEQFF
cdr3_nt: TGTGCCAGTAGTATAGTTGGCCTCAGCTCCTACAATGAGCAGTTCTTC

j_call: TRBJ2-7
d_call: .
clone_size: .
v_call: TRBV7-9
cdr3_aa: CASSLGFGGRTGPYEQYF
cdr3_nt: TGTGCCAGCAGCTTAGGATTCGGTGGCAGGACTGGACCTTACGAGCAGTACTTC

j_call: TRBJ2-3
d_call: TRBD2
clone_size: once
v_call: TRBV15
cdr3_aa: CATSRDGIAGSTDTQYF
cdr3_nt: TGTGCCACCAGCAGAGATGGGATAGCGGGTAGCACAGATACGCAGTATTTT

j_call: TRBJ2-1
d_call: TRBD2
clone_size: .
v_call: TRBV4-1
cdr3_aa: CASSQGSVAGQAKELYNEQFF
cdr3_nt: TGCGCCAGCAGCCAAGGGTCAGTAGCGGGACAAGCCAAAGAACTTTACAATGAGCAGTTCTTC

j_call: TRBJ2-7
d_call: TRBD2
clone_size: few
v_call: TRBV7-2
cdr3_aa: CASSRTSGPYEQYF
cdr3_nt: TGTGCCAGCAGCCGAACTAGCGGGCCCTACGAGCAGTACTTC

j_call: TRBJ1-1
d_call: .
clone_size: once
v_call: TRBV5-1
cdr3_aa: CASSLEGLGEAFF
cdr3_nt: TGCGCCAGCAGCTTGGAGGGGTTGGGTGAAGCTTTCTTT

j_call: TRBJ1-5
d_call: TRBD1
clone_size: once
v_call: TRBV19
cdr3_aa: CASSQRTGGPNQPQHF
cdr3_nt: TGTGCCAGTAGTCAGCGGACAGGGGGACCCAATCAGCCCCAGCATTTT

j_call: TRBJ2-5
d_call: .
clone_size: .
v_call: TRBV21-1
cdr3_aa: CASSKEVEETQYF
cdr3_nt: TGTGCCAGCAGCAAAGAAGTAGAAGAGACCCAGTACTTC

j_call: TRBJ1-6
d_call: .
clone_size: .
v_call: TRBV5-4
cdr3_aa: CASSLSRDNSPLHF
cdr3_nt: TGTGCCAGCAGCTTGAGCAGGGATAATTCACCCCTCCACTTT

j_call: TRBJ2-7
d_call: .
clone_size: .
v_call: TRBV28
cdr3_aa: CASVTGNSYEQYF
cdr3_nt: TGTGCCAGCGTTACGGGAAATTCTTACGAGCAGTACTTC

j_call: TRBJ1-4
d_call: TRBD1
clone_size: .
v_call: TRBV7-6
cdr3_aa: CASSRQGINEKLFF
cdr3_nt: TGTGCCAGCAGCCGACAGGGTATTAATGAAAAACTGTTTTTT

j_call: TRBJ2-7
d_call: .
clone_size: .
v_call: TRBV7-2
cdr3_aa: CASSLGGKGSYEQYF
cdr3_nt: TGTGCCAGCAGCTTGGGCGGGAAGGGTTCCTACGAGCAGTACTTC

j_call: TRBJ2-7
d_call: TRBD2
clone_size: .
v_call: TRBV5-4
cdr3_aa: CASSEGLAGGPADLQYF
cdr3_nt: TGTGCCAGCAGCGAAGGACTAGCGGGAGGCCCTGCGGATCTGCAGTACTTC

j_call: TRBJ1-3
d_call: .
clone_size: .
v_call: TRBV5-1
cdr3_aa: CASSPAPELFGNTIYF
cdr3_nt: TGCGCCAGCAGCCCGGCCCCCGAACTATTTGGAAACACCATATATTTT

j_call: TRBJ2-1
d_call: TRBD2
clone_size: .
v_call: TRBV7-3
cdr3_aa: CASSFGLAGGPNEQFF
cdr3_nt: TGTGCCAGCAGCTTCGGACTAGCGGGAGGGCCCAATGAGCAGTTCTTC

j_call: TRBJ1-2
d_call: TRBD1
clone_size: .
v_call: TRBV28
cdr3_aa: CASIPSGTADGYTF
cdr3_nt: TGTGCCAGCATCCCGTCCGGGACAGCTGATGGCTACACCTTC

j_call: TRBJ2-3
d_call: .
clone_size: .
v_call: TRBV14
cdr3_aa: CASSQDLRDTQYF
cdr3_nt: TGTGCCAGCAGCCAAGATCTGAGGGATACGCAGTATTTT

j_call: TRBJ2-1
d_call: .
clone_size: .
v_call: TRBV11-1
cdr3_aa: CASSIGTQYNEQFF
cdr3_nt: TGTGCCAGCAGCATCGGGACACAATACAATGAGCAGTTCTTC

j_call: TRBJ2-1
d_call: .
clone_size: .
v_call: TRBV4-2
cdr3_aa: CASSRGLGTYNEQFF
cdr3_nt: TGTGCCAGCAGCCGAGGACTCGGGACTTACAATGAGCAGTTCTTC